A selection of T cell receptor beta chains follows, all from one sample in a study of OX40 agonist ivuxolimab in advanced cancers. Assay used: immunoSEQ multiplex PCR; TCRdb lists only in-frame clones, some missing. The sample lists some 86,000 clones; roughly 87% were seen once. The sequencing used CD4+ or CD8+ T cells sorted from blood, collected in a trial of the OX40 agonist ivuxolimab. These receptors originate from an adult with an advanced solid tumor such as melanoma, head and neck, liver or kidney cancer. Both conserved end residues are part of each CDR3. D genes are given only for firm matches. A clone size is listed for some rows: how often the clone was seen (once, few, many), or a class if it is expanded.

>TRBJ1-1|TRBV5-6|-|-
CASSVSGNTEAFF
TGTGCCAGCAGTGTCAGTGGGAACACTGAAGCTTTCTTT
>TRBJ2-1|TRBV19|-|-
CASSMQGYSYNEQFF
TGTGCCAGTAGTATGCAGGGTTATTCCTACAATGAGCAGTTCTTC
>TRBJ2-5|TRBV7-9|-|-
CASQLQETQYF
TGTGCCAGCCAGTTGCAAGAGACCCAGTACTTC
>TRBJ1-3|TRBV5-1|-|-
CASSLEGLTGGNTIYF
TGCGCCAGCAGCTTGGAGGGTCTAACAGGGGGAAACACCATATATTTT
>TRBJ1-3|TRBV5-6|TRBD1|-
CASSPGTGGPLTIYF
TGTGCCAGCAGTCCCGGGACAGGCGGACCCTTAACCATATATTTT
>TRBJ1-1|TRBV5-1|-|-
CASSPEAARGTEAFF
TGCGCCAGCAGCCCAGAAGCCGCGAGAGGAACTGAAGCTTTCTTT
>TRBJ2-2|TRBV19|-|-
CASRFDRLNTGELFF
TGTGCCAGTAGATTCGACAGGCTGAACACCGGGGAGCTGTTTTTT
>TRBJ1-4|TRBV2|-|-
CASSEGTATNEKLFF
TGTGCCAGCAGCGAGGGGACGGCAACTAATGAAAAACTGTTTTTT
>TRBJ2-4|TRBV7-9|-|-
CASSLGDGNKNIQYF
TGTGCCAGCAGCCTAGGGGACGGCAACAAAAACATTCAGTACTTC
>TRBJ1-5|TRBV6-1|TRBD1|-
CASSEDRGQPQHF
TGTGCCAGCAGTGAAGACAGGGGGCAGCCCCAGCATTTT
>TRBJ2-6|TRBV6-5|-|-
CASRPSSGANVLTF
TGTGCCAGCAGACCCAGCTCTGGGGCCAACGTCCTGACTTTC
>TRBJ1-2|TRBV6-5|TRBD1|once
CASSSQAGGGYGYTF
TGTGCCAGCAGTTCTCAAGCAGGGGGCGGCTATGGCTACACCTTC
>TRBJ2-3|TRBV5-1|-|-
CASSSHRQTGDTQYF
TGCGCCAGCAGCTCGCACAGGCAAACCGGGGATACGCAGTATTTT
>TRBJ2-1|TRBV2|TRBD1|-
CASSWTGRYEQFF
TGTGCCAGCAGTTGGACAGGGAGGTATGAGCAGTTCTTC